The rows below give T cell receptor beta chains drawn from one sample of a study of T-cell memory formation after mild COVID-19. In TCRdb, the 5' RACE reads were re-called with MiXCR into one record per CDR3 protein. The sample gives 290,000 or so distinct CDR3 sequences, approximately 19% of which show up once; roughly 21% is in the top ten. The specimen was PBMCs or a T cell subset sorted from them (not recorded which). The receptor source for this set is a man between 18 and 35 years old who had mild COVID-19 (a few samples of this study predate the infection). Cell type and time point are not known. CDR3s include the opening cysteine and the closing phenylalanine or tryptophan. D genes are given only for firm matches. The listing skips clone size in some rows; elsewhere it reads once, few, many or a size class.

clone size: few
J gene: TRBJ2-5
V gene: TRBV5-1
D gene: TRBD2
CDR3 DNA: TGCGCCAGCAGCCTGGAGGAGCGGGGGGAAGAGACCCAGTACTTC
CDR3 protein: CASSLEERGEETQYF

clone size: -
J gene: TRBJ2-3
V gene: TRBV4-2
D gene: -
CDR3 DNA: TGTGCCAGCAGCCAACTGGGGTTAACAGATACGCAGTATTTT
CDR3 protein: CASSQLGLTDTQYF

clone size: -
J gene: TRBJ2-3
V gene: TRBV5-1
D gene: -
CDR3 DNA: TGCGCCAGCGGGGCCCTCGAGGGGGCAGATACGCAGTATTTT
CDR3 protein: CASGALEGADTQYF

clone size: few
J gene: TRBJ2-3
V gene: TRBV5-1
D gene: -
CDR3 DNA: TGCGCCAGCAGCTTGCCCAGCGCTAGCACAGATACGCAGTATTTT
CDR3 protein: CASSLPSASTDTQYF

clone size: few
J gene: TRBJ2-1
V gene: TRBV29-1
D gene: TRBD1
CDR3 DNA: TGCAGCGTTGAAGTTGTGGACAGGGAATCCGATGAGCAGTTCTTC
CDR3 protein: CSVEVVDRESDEQFF

clone size: few
J gene: TRBJ1-1
V gene: TRBV4-1
D gene: -
CDR3 DNA: TGCGCCAGCAGCCATCGACCCGGACGGAACACTGAAGCTTTCTTT
CDR3 protein: CASSHRPGRNTEAFF

clone size: once
J gene: TRBJ1-2
V gene: TRBV20-1
D gene: -
CDR3 DNA: TGCAGTGCTAGAGGGCAGTTGGACTATGGCTACACCTTC
CDR3 protein: CSARGQLDYGYTF

clone size: -
J gene: TRBJ1-1
V gene: TRBV11-2
D gene: -
CDR3 DNA: TGTGCCAGCAGCTTAGAGAGGGACACTGAAGCTTTCTTT
CDR3 protein: CASSLERDTEAFF

clone size: -
J gene: TRBJ2-5
V gene: TRBV10-3
D gene: -
CDR3 DNA: TGTGCCATCAGTGAAGTTCAGGGCAGACAAGAGACCCAGTACTTC
CDR3 protein: CAISEVQGRQETQYF

clone size: -
J gene: TRBJ2-3
V gene: TRBV20-1
D gene: TRBD2
CDR3 DNA: TGCAGTGCCAAACCAGCGGGGGGGTCGCAGTATTTT
CDR3 protein: CSAKPAGGSQYF

clone size: few
J gene: TRBJ1-1
V gene: TRBV5-4
D gene: -
CDR3 DNA: TGTGCCAGCAGCTTGGATGGACAGCCACTGAACACTGAAGCTTTCTTT
CDR3 protein: CASSLDGQPLNTEAFF

clone size: few
J gene: TRBJ1-4
V gene: TRBV3-1
D gene: -
CDR3 DNA: TGTGCCAGCAGCCAACCAGGCGGGGGCCTCGAGGAAAAACTGTTTTTT
CDR3 protein: CASSQPGGGLEEKLFF

clone size: few
J gene: TRBJ1-3
V gene: TRBV6-5
D gene: -
CDR3 DNA: TGTGCCAGTGCAGTTAGTAAAGAATACTCTGGAAACACCATATATTTT
CDR3 protein: CASAVSKEYSGNTIYF

clone size: -
J gene: TRBJ2-7
V gene: TRBV18
D gene: -
CDR3 DNA: TGTGCCAGCTTTCGAGATCCCCTAGACGAGCAGTACTTC
CDR3 protein: CASFRDPLDEQYF

clone size: -
J gene: TRBJ2-2
V gene: TRBV25-1
D gene: TRBD1
CDR3 DNA: TGTGCCAGCAGTTCCCGGACAGGGACTGTGGTGGAGCTGTTTTTT
CDR3 protein: CASSSRTGTVVELFF

clone size: -
J gene: TRBJ1-2
V gene: TRBV19
D gene: -
CDR3 DNA: TGTGCCAGTAGTATGACCGGGAATTCTGGCTACACCTTC
CDR3 protein: CASSMTGNSGYTF

clone size: -
J gene: TRBJ1-2
V gene: TRBV6-2/TRBV6-3
D gene: TRBD1
CDR3 DNA: TGTGCCAGCAGTTCTTACGGACAGGGCGCGGGCGGCTACACCTTC
CDR3 protein: CASSSYGQGAGGYTF

clone size: many
J gene: TRBJ1-1
V gene: TRBV10-3
D gene: -
CDR3 DNA: TGTGCCATCAGTGAGTCGAGGGGGAACACTGAAGCTTTCTTT
CDR3 protein: CAISESRGNTEAFF

clone size: few
J gene: TRBJ1-1
V gene: TRBV6-5
D gene: -
CDR3 DNA: TGTGCCACCCGGAGGCAGATTAACACTGAAGCTTTCTTT
CDR3 protein: CATRRQINTEAFF

clone size: -
J gene: TRBJ2-7
V gene: TRBV7-2
D gene: -
CDR3 DNA: TGTGCCAGCAGCCCTTGGACTAGAGGGGGGGCTTACGAGCAGTACTTC
CDR3 protein: CASSPWTRGGAYEQYF

clone size: few
J gene: TRBJ1-4
V gene: TRBV5-1
D gene: -
CDR3 DNA: TGCGCCAGCAGCTTGGGACGCCTGGGTAATGAAAAACTGTTTTTT
CDR3 protein: CASSLGRLGNEKLFF

clone size: few
J gene: TRBJ2-2
V gene: TRBV7-8
D gene: TRBD2
CDR3 DNA: TGTGCCAGCAGCTTTGCTCGTCCGGGACTAGCGGATACCGGGGAGCTGTTTTTT
CDR3 protein: CASSFARPGLADTGELFF

clone size: -
J gene: TRBJ2-3
V gene: TRBV18
D gene: -
CDR3 DNA: TGTGCCAGCTCACCACTGTCGGGGGCCCCCACAGATACGCAGTATTTT
CDR3 protein: CASSPLSGAPTDTQYF

clone size: -
J gene: TRBJ1-1
V gene: TRBV4-3
D gene: -
CDR3 DNA: TGCGCCAGCAGCCAAGATGAGGTGGGCAGGGAGAGAACTGAAGCTTTCTTT
CDR3 protein: CASSQDEVGRERTEAFF

clone size: few
J gene: TRBJ1-1
V gene: TRBV23-1
D gene: -
CDR3 DNA: TGCGCCAGCAGTCGCCCCCATCCGGAAGCTTTCTTT
CDR3 protein: CASSRPHPEAFF

clone size: -
J gene: TRBJ1-1
V gene: TRBV20-1
D gene: -
CDR3 DNA: TGCAGTGTTCAAGAGGGCCGGGACACTGAAGCTTTCTTT
CDR3 protein: CSVQEGRDTEAFF

clone size: -
J gene: TRBJ2-5
V gene: TRBV7-9
D gene: -
CDR3 DNA: TGTGCCAGCGGCGAAGCCGGGCCCCGGGGAGGAGAGACCCAGTACTTC
CDR3 protein: CASGEAGPRGGETQYF

clone size: few
J gene: TRBJ2-2
V gene: TRBV27
D gene: -
CDR3 DNA: TGTGCCAGCCACTTGGGGGCTAGCGGAAACACCGGGGAGCTGTTTTTT
CDR3 protein: CASHLGASGNTGELFF

clone size: few
J gene: TRBJ2-1
V gene: TRBV4-1
D gene: -
CDR3 DNA: TGCGCCAGCAGCCGGGGAGTCTACAATGAGCAGTTCTTC
CDR3 protein: CASSRGVYNEQFF

clone size: -
J gene: TRBJ2-3
V gene: TRBV7-2
D gene: TRBD2
CDR3 DNA: TGTGCCAGCAGCTTCGGTCGAGAGCGGGGGCCGGGCACAGATACGCAGTATTTT
CDR3 protein: CASSFGRERGPGTDTQYF

clone size: -
J gene: TRBJ1-2
V gene: TRBV6-2/TRBV6-3
D gene: -
CDR3 DNA: TGTGCCAGCGCACGGGACGGGAACTATGGCTACACCTTC
CDR3 protein: CASARDGNYGYTF

clone size: -
J gene: TRBJ1-5
V gene: TRBV5-6
D gene: TRBD1
CDR3 DNA: TGTGCCAGCAGCTTGGGGACAGGGGGGACCAATCAGCCCCAGCATTTT
CDR3 protein: CASSLGTGGTNQPQHF

clone size: -
J gene: TRBJ1-1
V gene: TRBV10-3
D gene: -
CDR3 DNA: TGTGCCATCAGTGAGGTGAGCTTGGGGAACACTGAAGCTTTCTTT
CDR3 protein: CAISEVSLGNTEAFF

clone size: -
J gene: TRBJ2-2
V gene: TRBV10-3
D gene: -
CDR3 DNA: TGTGCCATGCAAATGGGGGAAAACACCGGGGAGCTGTTTTTT
CDR3 protein: CAMQMGENTGELFF

clone size: few
J gene: TRBJ2-5
V gene: TRBV7-2
D gene: -
CDR3 DNA: TGTGCCAGCACCCTTGGAGAGTACCAAGAGACCCAGTACTTC
CDR3 protein: CASTLGEYQETQYF

clone size: few
J gene: TRBJ1-5
V gene: TRBV5-1
D gene: -
CDR3 DNA: TGCGCCAGCAGCTCTCAGCCGGGTCAGCCCCAGCATTTT
CDR3 protein: CASSSQPGQPQHF

clone size: -
J gene: TRBJ2-2
V gene: TRBV9
D gene: -
CDR3 DNA: TGTGCCAGCAGCGTAGAGGTCACCGGGGAGCTGTTTTTT
CDR3 protein: CASSVEVTGELFF

clone size: -
J gene: TRBJ1-1
V gene: TRBV20-1
D gene: -
CDR3 DNA: TGCAGTGCTAGAGTTGGGACACATGAAGCTTTCTTT
CDR3 protein: CSARVGTHEAFF

clone size: few
J gene: TRBJ2-3
V gene: TRBV6-2/TRBV6-3
D gene: TRBD2
CDR3 DNA: TGTGCCAGCAGTTGGCCGCTAGCGGGGGGGCGTGCAGATACGCAGTATTTT
CDR3 protein: CASSWPLAGGRADTQYF

clone size: few
J gene: TRBJ1-3
V gene: TRBV7-8
D gene: -
CDR3 DNA: TGTGCCAGCAGCTTAAATACAGGCCAAGGAAACACCATATATTTT
CDR3 protein: CASSLNTGQGNTIYF

clone size: -
J gene: TRBJ2-2
V gene: TRBV10-3
D gene: TRBD1
CDR3 DNA: TGTGCCATCAGTGACTGGGCGGACAGGGTCTCGAACACCGGGGAGCTGTTTTTT
CDR3 protein: CAISDWADRVSNTGELFF

clone size: -
J gene: TRBJ2-5
V gene: TRBV7-9
D gene: TRBD1
CDR3 DNA: TGTGCCAGCAGCCCCACCACGGGACAGGGGGCTTTTGAGACCCAGTACTTC
CDR3 protein: CASSPTTGQGAFETQYF